These 3 T cell receptor beta chains share one sample of origin, sequenced in a study of radiotherapy plus CTLA-4 blockade in lung cancer (dated by TCRdb to 2017 to 2018). Receptor amplification or capture employed the immunoSEQ multiplex PCR assay. Held by TCRdb, this immuneACCESS table contains in-frame sequences only and omits some clones. Under half of the omission traces to an unresolved V gene where checked; the cause of the rest is unknown. This sample lists approximately 80,000 clones; less than 85% were detected once. The top ten hold about 0.79% of the sample. Sequenced material: peripheral blood, taken from a patient treated with radiotherapy plus ipilimumab. These receptors all come from a human donor with non-small cell lung cancer who had stable disease on radiotherapy plus ipilimumab.

On this clone: An end of the junction does not agree with germline; a read error may underlie this. The chain employs TRBV2 and TRBJ2-3, with D unresolved. This CDR3 is 14 amino acids long. From germline, CDR1 is SNHLY and CDR2 FYNNEI. CDR3 coding DNA: TGTGCCAGCAGCGAAGGTACAGTCACAGATACGCAGTATTTT. Translation: CASSEGTVTDTQYF.

The chain is built from TRBV2 and TRBJ2-2; 9 bases map to TRBD1. The germline CDR1 and CDR2 sequences are SNHLY and FYNNEI. CDR3 size: 15 residues. Unmatched junction bases numbered 13, after V lost 10 bases and J lost 7 bases. CDR3: CATQAGQGRYGELFF. The CDR3 nucleotides read TGTGCCACCCAAGCTGGACAGGGGCGGTACGGGGAGCTGTTTTTT.

This chain uses TRBV10-3 with TRBJ1-2; D perhaps matches TRBD1 (6 bases). This CDR3 comprises 13 residues. V was shortened by 4 bases and J by 8 bases, with 14 bases between the two germline ends. Germline assignment: CDR1 ENHRY and CDR2 SYGVKD. The CDR3 region has the DNA TGTGCCATCAGTGCTAACCAACAGGGAGGCTACACCTTC. Translated, it gives CAISANQQGGYTF.